This TCR beta chain was recorded in a study of early T cells in non-severe SARS-CoV-2 infection. Study as a whole: Sequencing used unsorted whole-blood bulk RNA, so chains lack pairing.

This CDR3 comprises 14 residues. Per the germline V gene, CDR1 is SGHVS and CDR2 is FQNEAQ. Losses at the gene ends were 4 bases for V and 3 bases for J; bases not matched to a gene: 5. Study results and limitations: CD4 and private specificities were missed by VDJdb matching, which favored anti-spike CD8 responses.

Researchers attached unique molecular identifiers to individual cDNA molecules. Each CDR3 protein gets one entry after TCRdb re-called the 5' RACE reads with MiXCR. The table shows about 94,000 distinct CDR3 sequences, with around 14% occurring only once. On this clonotype itself: Its target is not known.

The chain recombines TRBV7-8 with TRBJ2-7; 8 nucleotides agree with TRBD1. The sequence came from an adult who was a healthcare worker with PCR-confirmed SARS-CoV-2 infection or an uninfected control (not recorded which). Sample: whole blood. The CDR3 loop reads CASSSTGVGYEQYF. DNA for the CDR3: TGTGCCAGCAGCTCGACAGGGGTCGGCTACGAGCAGTACTTC.